The rows below give T cell receptor beta chains drawn from one sample of a study of blood T cell repertoires in COVID-19. Here immunoSEQ multiplex PCR was the method, and the copy in TCRdb shows in-frame clones only, minus some. The table lists around 45,000 clones, about two thirds of them singletons. The sample taken for sequencing was peripheral blood. Source of these receptors: an elderly man with acute or convalescent COVID-19. Each CDR3 is given with its conserved first and last residue. Each record gives: J gene, V gene, CDR3 protein.

>TRBJ1-1|TRBV27
CASSVEAFF
>TRBJ2-1|TRBV5-1
CASSPGFNNEQFF
>TRBJ2-1|TRBV29-1
CSAPPTSGGYNEQFF
>TRBJ1-4|TRBV27
CASSASRDRGWTNEKLFF
>TRBJ2-1|TRBV29-1
CSVAGHTTSSSYNEQFF
>TRBJ2-1|TRBV6-2/TRBV6-3
CASSRLGGADNEQFF
>TRBJ2-7|TRBV29-1
CSVEEPGVTYEQYF
>TRBJ1-2|TRBV4-1
CASSQREGGYGYTF
>TRBJ2-5|TRBV9
CASSVAGGAGTQYF
>TRBJ2-1|TRBV9
CASSLGLAGNLYNEQFF
>TRBJ1-1|TRBV5-6
CASSPLYSMNTEAFF
>TRBJ2-1|TRBV5-8
CASSRPGLAGSSYNEQFF
>TRBJ2-2|TRBV2
CASSGPNGQGRLTGELFF
>TRBJ1-4|TRBV28
CASSLGTGYEKLFF
>TRBJ1-1|TRBV16
CASSQSVGSTEAFF
>TRBJ1-2|TRBV3-1/TRBV3-2
CASSQFEGVDGYTF
>TRBJ2-7|TRBV4-3
CASSQDSLAGEFNEQYF
>TRBJ2-2|TRBV6-5
CASSPYYRVPGELFF
>TRBJ2-1|TRBV9
CASSVVTGVGNEQFF
>TRBJ1-2|TRBV23-1
CASSQSPLRPGDFCYGYTF
>TRBJ1-6|TRBV30
CAWSVQRNSPLHF
>TRBJ1-1|TRBV19
CASSNKGDTEAFF
>TRBJ2-1|TRBV5-1
CASSWGGGPEQFF
>TRBJ1-5|TRBV7-8
CASSLGAGSFSNQPQHF
>TRBJ1-4|TRBV4-1
CASSPLNEKLFF
>TRBJ1-6|TRBV27
CASSFRSPGVAYNSPLHF
>TRBJ1-3|TRBV19
CASSIAGLLSGNTIYF
>TRBJ1-6|TRBV10-2
CASSATESYNSPLHF
>TRBJ1-3|TRBV6-6
CASSTPQGKAGNTIYF
>TRBJ1-3|TRBV5-6
CASSPPLGQGLRNTIYF
>TRBJ1-1|TRBV5-1
CASSLVLGADTEAFF
>TRBJ1-5|TRBV19
CASSTSWGDGASQPQHF
>TRBJ2-1|TRBV19
CASRNRGGGLANEQFF
>TRBJ1-2|TRBV30
CAWSAGGRGYTF
>TRBJ2-3|TRBV27
CASSPPPLTSGRRTDTQYF
>TRBJ1-4|TRBV7-9
CASSLNGGNEKLFF
>TRBJ2-7|TRBV12-3/TRBV12-4
CASSPLERHEQYF
>TRBJ1-3|TRBV21-1
CASSISKGRQGLFSGNTIYF
>TRBJ2-3|TRBV5-1
CASSKLYRDTQYF
>TRBJ2-3|TRBV18
CASSPRTGGDTQYF
>TRBJ2-1|TRBV2
CASSELVWPYNEQFF
>TRBJ2-7|TRBV4-1
CASSQTRDRGNEQYF
>TRBJ2-7|TRBV4-2
CASSPPGRGTYEQYF
>TRBJ2-2|TRBV5-1
CASREGPTGELFF
>TRBJ2-2|TRBV7-6
CASSLAGGHPGELFF
>TRBJ1-5|TRBV10-3
CAIKADRGNQPQHF
>TRBJ1-4|TRBV6-1
CASSEGQGAEKLFF
>TRBJ1-4|TRBV3-1/TRBV3-2
CASSQENVAEKLFF